Detailed here is one T cell receptor (beta chain). This entry comes from a study of blood T cell repertoires in COVID-19. Trimming shortened V by 4 bases and J by 6 bases, and 13 bases separated the two germline ends. The CDR3 consists of 13 residues. Per the germline V gene, CDR1 is SGHTA and CDR2 is FQGTGA. Measured with immunoSEQ multiplex PCR; TCRdb has only the in-frame clones, and not every one. The sample records under 200,000 clones, approximately 85% being singletons. The source material was PBMCs or T cells enriched from blood (not recorded which). The clonotype comes from a man in his forties with acute COVID-19. The V call is TRBV7-3, the J call TRBJ2-7, with D possibly matching TRBD1 (8 bases). The DNA of the CDR3 is TGTGCCAGCAGCTCGGACAGGGAGGGCGAGCAGTACTTC. Its translation is CASSSDREGEQYF.